This TCR beta chain was captured in a study of breast tumors, draining lymph nodes, adjacent tissues. Overall study findings and caveats: Data only fit, rather than demonstrated, lymph node origin of most tumor T cells. Findings are consistent with lymph node origin and intratumoral expansion of most tumor T cells. Compared with lymph nodes, tumors were less diverse; compared with nontumor tissue, more.

TCRdb re-called the multiplex PCR reads through MiXCR, storing one row per CDR3 protein. The table shows fewer than 150,000 distinct CDR3 sequences, with approximately 21% occurring only once. Samples came from axillary lymph nodes draining the breast cancer. Comment on this clonotype: Its antigen is still unknown. Since a much larger clone is just one base distant, this may be a read error.

Trimming took off 6 bases at V and 2 bases at J, with 10 bases between the two ends. The CDR3 has 13 amino acids. Germline V gene lookup returns CDR1 SEHNR and CDR2 FQNEAQ (reference sequence). Material for sequencing was axillary lymph node tissue. The rearrangement links TRBV7-9 to TRBJ1-2, with D unclear. The TCR was taken from a female donor with breast cancer. Some clones in this sample may be carry-over from other donors' samples. The CDR3 spells CASRHLENYGYTF. The CDR3 DNA reads as TGTGCCAGCAGACACCTGGAGAACTATGGCTACACCTTC.